A selection of T cell receptor beta chains follows, all from one sample in a study of early T cells in non-severe SARS-CoV-2 infection. TCRdb reprocessed the 5' RACE reads with MiXCR, giving one entry per CDR3 protein. The sample holds tens of thousands of distinct CDR3 sequences, roughly 15% seen once. Sequences were obtained from whole blood. The receptors shown here come from an adult who was a healthcare worker with PCR-confirmed SARS-CoV-2 infection or an uninfected control (not recorded which). Both conserved end residues are part of each CDR3. A D gene is named only where the DNA matches it firmly. Some rows have no size entry. The others give once, few or many, or a class for an expanded clone.

CASSMGAGQQETQYF	TGTGCCAGTAGTATGGGCGCGGGGCAGCAAGAGACCCAGTACTTC	.	TRBV19	TRBJ2-5	few
CASRGRTSNYGYTF	TGTGCCAGTAGGGGACGGACCTCTAACTATGGCTACACCTTC	.	TRBV19	TRBJ1-2	few
CASSPTGPGTFEQFF	TGTGCCAGCAGTCCTACAGGGCCGGGGACCTTTGAGCAGTTCTTC	.	TRBV27	TRBJ2-1	.
CASSPAGVDYTF	TGTGCCAGCAGCCCAGCAGGGGTTGACTACACCTTC	.	TRBV7-6	TRBJ1-2	few
CASSSNRLGFEAFF	TGTGCCAGCAGCTCAAATAGGCTCGGATTCGAAGCTTTCTTT	.	TRBV11-2	TRBJ1-1	few
CASAGGDEKLFF	TGTGCCAGCGCAGGGGGCGATGAAAAACTGTTTTTT	TRBD1	TRBV7-9	TRBJ1-4	many
CSPRTAGRTEAFF	TGCAGTCCTAGGACAGCCGGCAGGACTGAAGCTTTCTTT	.	TRBV20-1	TRBJ1-1	.
CASSLVQGSGNTIYF	TGCGCCAGCAGCTTGGTACAGGGCTCTGGAAACACCATATATTTT	.	TRBV5-1	TRBJ1-3	.
CASSQSGGSSYEQYF	TGTGCCAGCAGTCAGAGCGGGGGGAGCTCCTACGAGCAGTACTTC	TRBD2	TRBV11-2	TRBJ2-7	many
CASRRRQFTQYF	TGTGCCAGCAGAAGAAGGCAGTTCACGCAGTATTTT	.	TRBV14	TRBJ2-3	few
CASSLPSGGFDTQYF	TGTGCCAGCAGTTTACCTAGCGGGGGATTTGATACGCAGTATTTT	TRBD2	TRBV27	TRBJ2-3	many
CASSLPGGSSYNEQFF	TGTGCCAGCAGCTTACCGGGGGGGAGCTCCTACAATGAGCAGTTCTTC	TRBD2	TRBV13	TRBJ2-1	.
CASSDQGYEQYF	TGTGCCAGCAGTGACCAGGGGTACGAGCAGTACTTC	.	TRBV12-3/TRBV12-4	TRBJ2-7	.
CASSSPSGVSYNEQFF	TGTGCCAGCAGTTCCCCTAGCGGGGTATCCTACAATGAGCAGTTCTTC	TRBD2	TRBV28	TRBJ2-1	.
CASSSGGRLEQFF	TGTGCCAGCAGTAGCGGGGGGCGACTTGAGCAGTTCTTC	TRBD2	TRBV6-5	TRBJ2-1	.
CASSVATGQSNQPQHF	TGTGCCAGCAGCGTAGCTACGGGACAATCGAATCAGCCCCAGCATTTT	.	TRBV9	TRBJ1-5	.
CASSTRAGGRTDTQYF	TGTGCCAGCAGTACTCGCGCGGGGGGGCGAACAGATACGCAGTATTTT	TRBD2	TRBV27	TRBJ2-3	few
CASSMRPWERGPQETQYF	TGTGCCAGTAGTATGAGGCCCTGGGAGCGGGGGCCCCAAGAGACCCAGTACTTC	TRBD2	TRBV19	TRBJ2-5	.
CASSLLGIREGGTDTQYF	TGTGCCAGCAGCTTATTGGGGATTAGGGAGGGAGGCACAGATACGCAGTATTTT	TRBD2	TRBV7-3	TRBJ2-3	.
CASSLVPGETQYF	TGTGCCAGCAGCTTAGTCCCCGGGGAGACCCAGTACTTC	.	TRBV7-2	TRBJ2-5	many
CASSSTSGTELAGELFF	TGTGCCAGCAGCTCGACTAGCGGGACCGAGTTGGCCGGGGAGCTGTTTTTT	TRBD2	TRBV7-9	TRBJ2-2	.
CAISVGQGSYEQYF	TGTGCCATCAGTGTGGGACAGGGGTCCTACGAGCAGTACTTC	TRBD1	TRBV10-3	TRBJ2-7	few
CASQDRVTGELFF	TGCGCCAGCCAGGACAGGGTCACCGGGGAGCTGTTTTTT	TRBD1	TRBV5-1	TRBJ2-2	.
CASSQGLAAGSEQFF	TGTGCCAGCAGCCAAGGTCTAGCGGCAGGGAGTGAGCAGTTCTTC	TRBD2	TRBV4-2	TRBJ2-1	.
CASSVGASGTDTQYF	TGTGCCAGCAGTGTCGGGGCTAGCGGCACAGATACGCAGTATTTT	.	TRBV6-1	TRBJ2-3	few
CASSLVGGGINTQYF	TGTGCCAGCAGCTTGGTTGGAGGGGGCATTAATACGCAGTATTTT	.	TRBV5-5	TRBJ2-3	.
CATSRALAGGLFEQYF	TGTGCCACCAGCAGAGCCCTAGCGGGGGGGCTTTTCGAGCAGTACTTC	TRBD2	TRBV15	TRBJ2-7	few
CASSFFNEAFF	TGTGCCAGCAGTTTTTTTAATGAAGCTTTCTTT	.	TRBV12-3/TRBV12-4	TRBJ1-1	once
CASNLAGYRTDTQYF	TGTGCCAGCAACCTAGCGGGGTATCGCACAGATACGCAGTATTTT	TRBD2	TRBV7-8	TRBJ2-3	.
CASSEASGAMQPQYF	TGTGCCAGCAGTGAAGCTAGCGGGGCCATGCAGCCCCAGTACTTC	TRBD2	TRBV6-4	TRBJ2-5	.
CAISAGTGNYGYTF	TGTGCCATCAGTGCAGGGACAGGGAACTATGGCTACACCTTC	TRBD1	TRBV10-3	TRBJ1-2	few
CAAVPLLAGGLDEQFF	TGTGCCGCGGTCCCCCTCCTAGCGGGGGGATTGGATGAGCAGTTCTTC	TRBD2	TRBV27	TRBJ2-1	.
CATSREMYTGELFF	TGTGCCACCAGCAGAGAAATGTACACCGGGGAGCTGTTTTTT	.	TRBV15	TRBJ2-2	.
CASSPVGADNEQFF	TGTGCCAGCAGCCCGGTGGGGGCGGACAATGAGCAGTTCTTC	.	TRBV7-2	TRBJ2-1	few
CASSWSSTYEQYF	TGCGCCAGCAGCTGGTCATCGACCTACGAGCAGTACTTC	.	TRBV5-1	TRBJ2-7	.
CATSRDLASYGYTF	TGTGCCACCAGCAGAGATCTGGCCTCCTATGGCTACACCTTC	.	TRBV15	TRBJ1-2	few
CSAVWGRLFQYF	TGCAGTGCTGTGTGGGGGCGCTTGTTCCAGTACTTC	.	TRBV20-1	TRBJ2-5	few
CAIRTGGAGTDTQYF	TGTGCCATCAGGACAGGGGGCGCCGGCACAGATACGCAGTATTTT	TRBD1	TRBV10-3	TRBJ2-3	.
CVSSVLRFGEQYF	TGTGTCAGCAGTGTCCTCAGGTTCGGGGAGCAGTACTTC	.	TRBV28	TRBJ2-7	.
CASRLAGNDIQYF	TGTGCCAGCAGGCTAGCGGGAAATGACATTCAGTACTTC	TRBD2	TRBV28	TRBJ2-4	.
CASSRLGSGGDYGYTF	TGTGCCAGCAGCCGCCTTGGGAGCGGTGGGGACTATGGCTACACCTTC	.	TRBV14	TRBJ1-2	.
CASSVRPQAYEQYF	TGTGCCAGCAGCGTTCGACCTCAGGCCTACGAGCAGTACTTC	.	TRBV9	TRBJ2-7	.
CSARGPLGGYTF	TGCAGTGCTAGAGGACCGCTCGGAGGCTACACCTTC	.	TRBV20-1	TRBJ1-2	.